These 24 T cell receptor beta chains originate from one sample sequenced in a study of response to subunit inactivated influenza vaccine listed by TCRdb under 2018. Library preparation used RT-PCR. Sequencing instrument: Illumina HiSeq 2500. TCRdb handled the public reads itself, with Q25 trimming in fastp and clone calling in MiXCR, and kept productive beta chains. Records with the same CDR3 protein are collapsed into one entry carrying the most frequent genes and DNA. This sample holds a few hundred thousand distinct CDR3 sequences; approximately 14% were observed only once. The ten largest account for 8.5% to 14% of the sample. The sample consisted of PBMCs from blood, taken 11 to 12 days after vaccination. All receptors come from a man aged 50 to 60 who received an inactivated influenza vaccine. Donor details come from another sample of the same person, matched by shared clones.

This clonotype showed up just a few times. The chain couples TRBV7-2 to TRBJ1-2; D possibly corresponds to TRBD1 (6 bases). Germline V gives CDR1 SGHTA, CDR2 FQGNSA. The CDR3 has 15 residues. Between the trimmed V and J ends, which lost 4 bases and 4 bases, there was a span of 16 bases. As DNA, the CDR3 is TGTGCCAGCAGCTCCCTCCAGGGGCGCCTCTATGGCTACACCTTC. This translates into CASSSLQGRLYGYTF.

The chain recombines TRBV12-3 or TRBV12-4 with TRBJ1-1; D gene uncertain. Trimming removed 0 bases at V and 1 base at J, with 6 bases between. This CDR3 has 14 residues. The CDR3 bases are TGTGCCAGCAGTTTAGCGGCGAGGAACACTGAAGCTTTCTTT. Its translation: CASSLAARNTEAFF.

This clonotype was found many times. The J gene is TRBJ1-1, the V gene TRBV3-1; D gene unclear. The CDR3 totals 14 residues. Germline V gene lookup returns CDR1 LGHDT and CDR2 YNNKEL (reference sequence). Trimming took off 4 bases at V and 1 base at J, with 10 bases between the two ends. CDR3 protein: CASSLRGGNTEAFF. CDR3 nucleotide sequence: TGTGCCAGCAGCCTTCGTGGCGGGAACACTGAAGCTTTCTTT.

This sequence joins TRBV15 and TRBJ1-5; D call uncertain. V gave up 0 bases and J gave up 3 bases, with 9 bases separating them. This CDR3 has 15 residues. CDR1 and CDR2 from the germline V gene are LNHNV and YYDKDF (reference sequence). The chain's CDR3 is CATSREGTFNQPQHF. For the CDR3, the DNA is TGTGCCACCAGCAGAGAAGGAACATTCAATCAGCCCCAGCATTTT.

J is TRBJ2-3 and V is TRBV10-3; 10 bases fit TRBD2. CDR1 and CDR2 (germline): ENHRY, SYGVKD. The CDR3 contains 15 residues. J gave up 1 base and V 4 bases, and 2 bases lay outside the gene matches. CDR3 sequence (DNA): TGTGCCATCAGTGGCGGGACTAGCGGCACAGATACGCAGTATTTT. Translation: CAISGGTSGTDTQYF.

DNA of the CDR3: TGCGCCAGCAGCCAAGATCCGCATGGTGTGGCTAGCGAGCAGTACTTC. As protein: CASSQDPHGVASEQYF. The chain joins TRBV4-3 to TRBJ2-7; unclear D gene. Germline V CDR1 and CDR2: LGHNA, YSLEER. The ends were cut back, 0 bases at V and 6 bases at J, with 18 bases in the middle. CDR3 length equals 16 residues.

This clonotype came up many times. CDR3 in amino acids: CASSHGGTNEQFF. The CDR3 DNA is TGTGCCAGCAGCCACGGGGGAACCAATGAGCAGTTCTTC. The genes are TRBV3-1 and TRBJ2-1; tentatively, D is TRBD2 (6 bases). The CDR3 totals 13 residues. The germline gives CDR1 LGHDT, CDR2 YNNKEL (reference sequence). The V end was cut by 3 bases, the J end by 6 bases, with 9 bases between.

Details on this clonotype: At one end the junction does not follow the germline gene, possibly because of a read error. The chain employs TRBV7-3 and TRBJ2-2, with D tentatively TRBD1 or TRBD2 (5 bases each). This CDR3 has 15 residues. The germline gives CDR1 SGHTA, CDR2 FQGTGA. This chain's CDR3 is CASSRAGSNTGELLF. The CDR3 bases are TGTGCCAGCAGCAGAGCAGGGTCGAACACCGGGGAGCTGCTTTTT.

The gene calls are TRBV21-1 and TRBJ2-1; the listed D gene, TRBD1, was not tested against the DNA. TRBV21-1 is a pseudogene segment. The CDR3 runs 14 residues. CDR3 sequence: CASSKERDSNEQFF. CDR3 in DNA: TGTGCCAGCAGCAAAGAGAGGGACAGCAATGAGCAGTTCTTC.

The chain joins TRBV4-3 to TRBJ2-7; 8 bases match TRBD1. Germline CDR1 reads LGHNA; CDR2 reads YSLEER. The CDR3 covers 19 residues. Trimming at V came to 4 bases and at J to 4 bases, leaving 21 bases not matched to a gene. CDR3 loop: CASSLGPPRQGLNRYEQYF. CDR3 DNA sequence: TGCGCCAGCAGCCTGGGGCCCCCGAGACAGGGGCTAAATCGGTACGAGCAGTACTTC.

This clonotype came up a few times. V and J are TRBV7-9 and TRBJ2-2; TRBD2 agrees at 7 bases. V lost 5 bases, J lost 0 bases, and 6 bases stayed unmatched. CDR1 is SEHNR and CDR2 is FQNEAQ in the germline V gene (reference sequence). The CDR3 length is 16 residues. This CDR3 reads CASSRSGVANTGELFF. The CDR3 nucleotides are TGTGCCAGCAGCCGGAGCGGGGTCGCGAACACCGGGGAGCTGTTTTTT. The variable domain in full, with the rest retrieved from reference TRBV7-9 and TRBJ2-2, is DTGVSQNPRHKITKRGQNVTFRCDPISEHNRLYWYRQTLGQGPEFLTYFQNEAQLEKSRLLSDRFSAERPKGSFSTLEIQRTEQGDSAMYLCASSRSGVANTGELFFGEGSRLTVL.

A few counts support this clonotype. V is TRBV19 and J is TRBJ2-2, with D maybe TRBD1 (6 bases). CDR3 length equals 14 residues. Germline V gene lookup returns CDR1 LNHDA and CDR2 SQIVND (reference sequence). V shed 5 bases and J shed 3 bases, with 10 bases lying between them. The CDR3 loop reads CASSPTGHTGELFF. The CDR3 coding sequence is TGTGCCAGTAGTCCAACAGGGCACACCGGGGAGCTGTTTTTT. The complete variable domain, with remaining parts taken from reference TRBV19 and TRBJ2-2, reads DGGITQSPKYLFRKEGQNVTLSCEQNLNHDAMYWYRQDPGQGLRLIYYSQIVNDFQKGDIAEGYSVSREKKESFPLTVTSAQKNPTAFYLCASSPTGHTGELFFGEGSRLTVL.

This clonotype was counted a few times. The J gene is TRBJ1-2, the V gene TRBV6-5; the match to TRBD1 covers 8 bases. Per the germline V gene, CDR1 is MNHEY and CDR2 is SVGAGI. The junction had 12 bases not matched to a gene; V was cut back by 4 bases and J by 8 bases. The CDR3 totals 15 residues. CDR3: CASSSPRDRLGGYTF. The CDR3 nucleotides are TGTGCCAGCAGTTCCCCGAGGGACAGGCTCGGGGGCTACACCTTC.

Written as DNA, the CDR3 is TGTGCCAGCAACCCCGGGACAGGGTTAGTCAATGAGCAGTTCTTC. It yields the protein CASNPGTGLVNEQFF. The J gene is TRBJ2-1, the V gene TRBV7-2; 9 bases are a match to TRBD1. This CDR3 contains 15 residues. Trimming took 7 bases from V and 6 from J; bases not matched to a gene: 10. Germline loops: CDR1 SGHTA, CDR2 FQGNSA.

The rearrangement links TRBV6-2 or TRBV6-3 to TRBJ2-3; D is uncertain. Germline V gene data show CDR1 as MNHEY and CDR2 as SVGEGT. The CDR3 contains 17 residues. Trimming removed 0 bases at V and 1 base at J, with 14 bases between. The CDR3 coding sequence is TGTGCCAGCAGTTACTCGCAGTTTGGCCGTCGCACAGATACGCAGTATTTT. Translating it yields CASSYSQFGRRTDTQYF.

This clonotype has just a few counts. The rearrangement links TRBV18 to TRBJ1-1; D is unresolved. Germline CDR1 is KGHSH and CDR2 is LQKENI. The V end lost 3 bases, the J end lost 1 base, and 12 bases lay between the germline ends. The CDR3 covers 15 residues. CDR3: CASSPNSVWNTEAFF. The CDR3 region has the DNA TGTGCCAGCTCACCGAACTCGGTATGGAACACTGAAGCTTTCTTT.

This clonotype was seen a single time. The chain carries TRBV28 and TRBJ1-2, with a possible D match to TRBD1 (5 bases). The length of the CDR3 is 14 residues. Deletions cut 3 bases from V and 4 bases from J, with 12 bases between. Per the germline V gene, CDR1 is MDHEN and CDR2 is SYDVKM. CDR3 in DNA: TGTGCCAGCAGTTTTTCGGGGGATGCCTATGGCTACACCTTC. Encoded protein: CASSFSGDAYGYTF.

CDR3 DNA: TGTGCCAGCAGCGTAAAGGACAGCGACGGGAGCGGGGAGACCCAGTACTTC. Its protein product is CASSVKDSDGSGETQYF. The chain recombines TRBV21-1 with TRBJ2-5; the table names TRBD1, a call not compared with the DNA. TRBV21-1 is flagged as a pseudogene. There are 17 residues in the CDR3.

The genes are TRBV12-3 or TRBV12-4 and TRBJ2-7, with D tentatively TRBD1 or TRBD2 (5 bases each). The V gene lost 7 bases and the J gene lost 8 bases, with 18 bases spanning the gap. This CDR3 is built from 13 residues. The DNA of the CDR3 is TGTGCCAGCACCCTTACGGGGCCTAACCAGCAGTACTTC. Protein product: CASTLTGPNQQYF.

The chain recombines TRBV6-1 with TRBJ2-1, with TRBD2 matching over 14 bases. The CDR3 runs to 17 residues. The V segment lost 5 bases and the J segment 8 bases; nucleotides outside the gene matches: 11. CDR1 and CDR2 from the germline V gene are MNHNS and SASEGT. CDR3 loop: CASSQPGLAGVNYEQFF. In DNA, the CDR3 is TGTGCCAGCAGTCAACCGGGACTAGCGGGAGTAAACTATGAGCAGTTCTTC.

This clonotype was seen only a few times. The chain uses TRBV6-2 or TRBV6-3 and TRBJ2-5; D not certain. The CDR3 loop spans 14 amino acids. Trimming stripped 6 bases from V and 1 base from J, with 12 bases between. From germline, CDR1 is MNHEY and CDR2 SVGEGT. In DNA, the CDR3 is TGTGCCAGCAGAATATATAGTGCCCAAGAGACCCAGTACTTC. This gives the protein CASRIYSAQETQYF.

This chain joins TRBV6-2 or TRBV6-3 and TRBJ2-7, with a tentative D call TRBD1 (6 bases). Germline CDR1 reads MNHEY; CDR2 reads SVGEGT. CDR3 length: 16 residues. Between the trimmed V and J ends, which lost 1 base and 2 bases, there was a span of 15 bases. This CDR3 reads CASSYWSQGTTYEQYF. CDR3 sequence (DNA): TGTGCCAGCAGTTACTGGTCCCAGGGGACGACCTACGAGCAGTACTTC.

This chain joins TRBV6-1 and TRBJ2-7; D gene ambiguous. Trimming cost V 1 base and J 12 bases, with 22 bases left between them. Germline loops: CDR1 MNHNS, CDR2 SASEGT. The CDR3 extends over 15 amino acids. In DNA, the CDR3 is TGTGCCAGCAGTGAAGGGGTGCGGTCTAGGGTTTCGGGGTACTTC. Protein: CASSEGVRSRVSGYF.

This clonotype was found a few times. The rearrangement joins TRBV7-2 to TRBJ1-1; no reliable D call. CDR1 is SGHTA and CDR2 is FQGNSA in the germline V gene. CDR3 length equals 15 residues. V gave up 1 base and J gave up 0 bases, with 9 bases separating them. In nucleotides, the CDR3 is TGTGCCAGCAGCTTAGTTGACGGTTTGAACACTGAAGCTTTCTTT. It is translated as CASSLVDGLNTEAFF.